Described below is a single TCR beta chain sequence and its context. Its antigen is not yet known. Base qualities are not at hand, and no much larger clone is one base apart. From cysteine to phenylalanine, the CDR3 is 15 amino acids long. CDR3 DNA is the only sequence kept; it has 45 bases, read in frame from the first base. The junction carries 16 bases between V and J, which are trimmed by 3 bases and 5 bases respectively. The CDR1 and CDR2 encoded by the germline V gene (reference sequence) are LNHNV and YYDKDF. The data stem from a study of shared clonotypes between healthy human individuals (dated by TCRdb to the early 2020s). Concerning the study at large: A couple of women and a few men aged 18 to 49 years were included in the cohort. For each donor, CD4 naive and CD4 memory were each run on three plates, CD8 naive on two plates, and CD8 memory on one plate. Leukapheresis yielded between about 0.9 and 8.9 billion PBMCs per donor. To estimate repertoire size and how much clonotypes are shared between individuals, the study performed deep sequencing of blood TCR repertoires from roughly five healthy adults. Libraries were prepared and TCR repertoires were sequenced by different laboratories using diverse techniques, in order to increase sequencing depth and limit assay-specific biases.

What the study reported, not specific to this receptor: Estimated clonotype richness was generally larger for naive than for memory subsets. Across four donors, roughly 5.1% of naive CD4, roughly 3.8% of naive CD8, 2.3% of memory CD4, and under 0.45% of memory CD8 clonotypes were shared. Sampling was restricted to blood, and TCR repertoires in tissues likely differ from the TCR repertoires found in blood. Compared with non-shared clonotypes, the clonotypes found in all four sorted-subset donors had higher generation probabilities. Even with the large sequencing depth, rarefaction of the sorted-subset datasets indicated that sequencing was incomplete. Pairwise subsampling indicated that sequencing depth was expected to affect the degree of clonotype sharing among donors. The small number of donors limited the genetic and exposure-history diversity represented.

Donors were healthy HIV-negative adults with no recently reported acute infections or vaccinations. Every donor was a Caucasian adult living in Nashville, Tennessee, USA. Magnetic negative selection was used to enrich CD4+ T cells, after which naive cells were positively selected on CD45RA and the negative fraction became the memory subset. Blood was obtained by leukapheresis, after which PBMCs were separated by Ficoll-Histopaque density gradient centrifugation and cryopreserved in liquid nitrogen vapor phase. Purity and quantity of every magnetically sorted T cell population were checked by analytical flow cytometry. Genomic DNA was isolated from each sorted fraction and quantified by UV absorbance on a Nanodrop 2000c. Using the deep immunoSEQ assay, multiplex PCR amplified TCR CDR3 regions from genomic DNA. Genomic DNA extracted from each cell subset was distributed evenly over all wells of several immunoSEQ 96-well plates, and each plate served as one replicate. Each replicate PCR for sorted subsets received 200 ng genomic DNA, equal to tens of thousands of T cell genomes. Purified libraries were quantified with a Qubit 3.0 fluorometer, sized on a Bioanalyzer 2100, and re-quantified with the KAPA Library Quantification kit. Every immunoSEQ 96-well plate was sequenced on a dedicated single-read 150-cycle Illumina NextSeq 550 flow cell. The source study handled its data this way. Because the immunoSEQ output included only junctional sequences and no quality scores, the filtering could not be the same as the filtering used for full-length reads. Sequences were annotated with PyIR, a Python wrapper for IgBLAST v1.9, and V/J genes and CDR3 were assigned using IMGT germline references. Reads with weak V/J assignments (E-value above 1e-6), missing CDR3, stop codons, out-of-frame junctions, or ambiguous translated residues were removed. V3J clonotypes were defined as sequences sharing the same inferred V gene, J gene, and CDR3 amino acid sequence. Percentage overlap between repertoires was calculated by dividing the number of shared unique clonotypes by the size of the smaller repertoire. Repertoire richness was assessed with RTK rarefaction, the Chao1 estimator, and Recon v2.1 estimates of unobserved clonotypes. For all TCRbeta clonotypes obtained by the gDNA method from several donors, generation probabilities were computed with OLGA. Here the immuneACCESS table is served through TCRdb, limited to in-frame sequences with V and J called. Missing clones are a known gap in these copies; in checked studies unresolved V genes cover under half, and the rest lacks a known reason. The DNA was the basis for D and trimming; V, J and clone size are from that table. The sample table holds some 1 million clones, of which roughly 70% were seen once. About 1.5% of the sample comes from the top ten.

The sample was memory CD4+ T cells sorted from blood. Explained via the paper, the cell subset or site label denotes: CD45RA-negative fraction. Recombination linked TRBV15 to TRBJ1-2; no D segment can be confidently identified. The clonotype comes from a man aged 18 to 30 in good health. The sequenced DNA is TGTGCCACCAGCAGCGTCGGATCCCTTAATTATGGCTACACCTTC. The encoded protein is CATSSVGSLNYGYTF.